The 11 T cell receptor beta chains below all came from one sample that was sequenced in a study of blood T cells in healthy people across ages. Combining a sample-barcoded 5' primer with a J-beta primer mix, a second PCR ran for roughly 7 to 12 cycles. TCRdb called the 5' RACE reads again in MiXCR, with one record for every CDR3 protein. The repertoire consists of 1.5 million to 2 million distinct CDR3 sequences, with less than 50% occurring once and the leading ten covering approximately 2%. Sequenced: blood. These receptors all come from a woman aged 40 to 49 in good health.

The V call is TRBV20-1, the J call TRBJ1-2, with 10 positions matching TRBD1. The CDR3 covers 15 residues. V lost 0 bases and J lost 8; bases outside the gene matches: 9. CDR1 is DFQATT, CDR2 SNEGSKA, per germline (reference sequence). CDR3 amino acids: CSARDTRQGAKGYTF. CDR3 bases: TGCAGTGCTAGAGATACTCGACAGGGGGCGAAGGGCTACACCTTC.

The V and J genes are TRBV7-6 and TRBJ2-5; D call uncertain. V gave up 2 bases and J gave up 5 bases, with 15 bases separating them. In germline, CDR1 is SGHVS, CDR2 FNYEAQ. The CDR3 is made up of 15 amino acids. CDR3 nucleotide sequence: TGTGCCAGCAGCTTAAGGCTGGGGTCTAGGGAGACCCAGTACTTC. Its translation is CASSLRLGSRETQYF.

The table lists this clonotype with a few counts. The gene calls are TRBV11-2 and TRBJ2-5, with D possibly being TRBD1 (5 bases). The J call may be mistaken, given a closer DNA end match to TRBJ2-7. Germline V gives CDR1 SGHAT, CDR2 FQNNGV. The CDR3 loop spans 13 amino acids. The CDR3 bases are TGTGCCAGCAGGCCCCAGGGAATGGGCGAGCAGTACTTC. It is translated as CASRPQGMGEQYF.

The chain joins TRBV5-1 to TRBJ2-7; TRBD1 aligns across 9 bases. V dropped 3 bases and J dropped 5; count of bases not matched to a gene: 9. The CDR3 extends over 15 amino acids. Germline loops: CDR1 SGHRS, CDR2 YFSETQ. Here the CDR3 reads CASSYGTGTGNEQYF. For the CDR3, the DNA is TGCGCCAGCAGCTATGGAACCGGGACAGGGAACGAGCAGTACTTC.

The chain links TRBV7-9 to TRBJ1-3; TRBD1 matches 7 bases. Trimming removed 5 bases from V and 2 bases from J; junction bases left unmatched: 6. The CDR3 has 15 amino acids. CDR1 and CDR2 (germline): SEHNR, FQNEAQ (reference sequence). The CDR3 DNA reads TGTGCCAGCAGCCTGCCCGGGACAGCTGGAAACACCATATATTTT. This encodes CASSLPGTAGNTIYF. Combining the CDR3 with reference TRBV7-9 and TRBJ1-3 gives the whole variable domain DTGVSQNPRHKITKRGQNVTFRCDPISEHNRLYWYRQTLGQGPEFLTYFQNEAQLEKSRLLSDRFSAERPKGSFSTLEIQRTEQGDSAMYLCASSLPGTAGNTIYFGEGSWLTVV.

The chain combines TRBV18 with TRBJ2-3; no firm D call. The germline V gene encodes CDR1 KGHSH and CDR2 LQKENI. The CDR3 loop spans 15 amino acids. V shed 2 bases and J shed 0 bases, with 9 bases lying between them. CDR3 in amino acids: CASSPISQSTDTQYF. The CDR3 DNA sequence: TGTGCCAGCTCACCAATTTCACAGAGCACAGATACGCAGTATTTT.

The chain combines TRBV6-5 with TRBJ2-1; D is undetermined. Trimming removed 7 bases from V and 11 bases from J, with 15 bases in between. Germline CDR1 and CDR2: MNHEY and SVGAGI. The CDR3 has 12 residues. DNA for the CDR3: TGTGCCAGCACCTCGACCAAAGCCCAGCAGTTCTTC. Translating it yields CASTSTKAQQFF.

This clonotype was found a few times. CDR3 loop: CASRRTSEQFF. In nucleotides, the CDR3 is TGTGCCAGCAGAAGGACTAGCGAGCAGTTCTTC. The chain couples TRBV25-1 to TRBJ2-1; 8 bases are a match to TRBD2. The trim removed 6 bases at V and 10 bases at J, leaving 2 bases unmatched. Germline V lookup: CDR1 MGHDK, CDR2 SYGVNS. This CDR3 contains 11 residues.

This clonotype was recorded only once. The chain couples TRBV28 to TRBJ2-1, with 8 bases aligning to TRBD1. Looked up from germline, CDR1 is MDHEN and CDR2 is SYDVKM. The CDR3 is made up of 15 amino acids. The trim removed 7 bases at V and 3 bases at J, leaving 8 bases unmatched. CDR3 residues: CASTPADRVYNEQFF. The CDR3 nucleotides are TGTGCCAGCACCCCGGCGGACAGGGTCTACAATGAGCAGTTCTTC. The variable domain in full, completed from reference TRBV28 and TRBJ2-1, reads DVKVTQSSRYLVKRTGEKVFLECVQDMDHENMFWYRQDPGLGLRLIYFSYDVKMKEKGDIPEGYSVSREKKERFSLILESASTNQTSMYLCASTPADRVYNEQFFGPGTRLTVL.

The rearrangement joins TRBV6-5 to TRBJ2-5; D gene unclear. Germline V CDR1 and CDR2: MNHEY, SVGAGI. The CDR3 consists of 14 residues. V gave up 2 bases and J gave up 5 bases, with 12 bases separating them. The CDR3 loop reads CASSYGLVGETQYF. The DNA of the CDR3 is TGTGCCAGCAGTTACGGTTTGGTGGGCGAGACCCAGTACTTC.

The V gene is TRBV28, the J gene TRBJ2-3, with 11 bases fitting TRBD2. This CDR3 spans 13 amino acids. Germline V gene lookup returns CDR1 MDHEN and CDR2 SYDVKM. J was trimmed by 4 bases and V by 11 bases; bases with no gene match: 5. Written as DNA, the CDR3 is TGTGCCGGGACTAGCGGATTATCAGATACGCAGTATTTT. Translating gives CAGTSGLSDTQYF.